This T cell receptor (beta chain) was retrieved from a study of CD8 T cells in Susac syndrome. Random hexamers served to reverse transcribe about 0.5 to 1 ug RNA. TCRdb passed the immunoSEQ multiplex PCR reads through MiXCR, listing each CDR3 protein once. In the table there are around 190,000 distinct CDR3 sequences, around 96% of which are singletons. The sequenced sample was CD8+ T cells from PBMCs. The sequence came from a human donor with multiple sclerosis.

This CDR3 reads CATSTLTASYEQYF. The DNA for the CDR3 is TGTGCCACCAGCACCCTGACAGCTTCCTACGAGCAGTACTTC. The rearrangement uses TRBV15 and TRBJ2-7; perhaps TRBD1 as D (5 bases). Germline CDR1 LNHNV, CDR2 YYDKDF (reference sequence). The CDR3 length is 14 residues. Trimming took 4 bases from V and 1 from J, leaving 11 bases between them. Full variable domain (missing parts from reference TRBV15 and TRBJ2-7): DAMVIQNPRYQVTQFGKPVTLSCSQTLNHNVMYWYQQKSSQAPKLLFHYYDKDFNNEADTPDNFQSRRPNTSFCFLDIRSPGLGDTAMYLCATSTLTASYEQYFGPGTRLTVT.